These 24 T cell receptor beta chains share one sample of origin, sequenced in a study of human T cells and chemical hapten exposure. Time point denoted: pre-sensitization, week 0. The sample's treatment: therapeutic diphenylcyclopropenone sensitization with weekly scalp DPC. Via MiXCR, TCRdb re-called the RACE reads, giving one row per CDR3 protein. The sample yields roughly 250,000 distinct CDR3 sequences, more than 6.5% seen once. The specimen comprised whole blood, sampled in connection with sensitization to the hapten diphenylcyclopropenone (DPC). All receptors derive from a woman aged 40 to 49 with alopecia areata. Some clones in this sample may be carry-over from other donors' samples.

In its sample, this clonotype was seen a few times. The chain combines TRBV9 with TRBJ1-1; 7 nucleotides line up with TRBD1. The junction had 9 bases not matched to a gene; V was cut back by 4 bases and J by 0 bases. Germline CDR1 and CDR2: SGDLS and YYNGEE. The CDR3 runs 16 residues. The CDR3 spells CASSPYPTGMNTEAFF. The DNA of the CDR3 is TGTGCCAGCAGCCCTTACCCGACAGGGATGAACACTGAAGCTTTCTTT.

This clonotype was detected only a few times. The chain is built from TRBV3-1 and TRBJ2-7, with 7 bases fitting TRBD2. CDR3 length: 14 residues. From germline, CDR1 is LGHDT and CDR2 YNNKEL (reference sequence). The J segment lost 7 bases and the V segment lost 4 bases, leaving 10 bases of the junction unmatched. CDR3 DNA: TGTGCCAGCAGCCCCCGCTCGCGGGAGTGGGAGCAGTACTTC. Translating it yields CASSPRSREWEQYF.

V and J are TRBV29-1 and TRBJ1-1; D is possibly TRBD1 (6 bases). Trimming pared 1 base from V and 4 bases from J, leaving 16 bases between. Germline V CDR1 and CDR2: SQVTM, ANQGSEA. The CDR3 contains 15 residues. The DNA of the CDR3 is TGCAGCGTTGAAGCGGGTCGGGGGCTGAGCACTGAAGCTTTCTTT. It encodes CSVEAGRGLSTEAFF. The full variable domain, its missing parts supplied by reference TRBV29-1 and TRBJ1-1, is SAVISQKPSRDICQRGTSLTIQCQVDSQVTMMFWYRQQPGQSLTLIATANQGSEATYESGFVIDKFPISRPNLTFSTLTVSNMSPEDSSIYLCSVEAGRGLSTEAFFGQGTRLTVV.

This clonotype was seen many times. V usage is TRBV24-1 and J usage is TRBJ2-1; D is perhaps TRBD2 (8 bases). The CDR3 covers 19 residues. Trimming left V 4 bases short and J 0 bases short, with 21 bases between. Looked up from germline, CDR1 is KGHDR and CDR2 is SFDVKD. The CDR3 region has the DNA TGTGCCACCAGTGAAATGGGGACAGCGGGGACTAGCTCCTACAATGAGCAGTTCTTC. It is translated as CATSEMGTAGTSSYNEQFF.

A word on this clonotype: A read error may explain this, as a much larger clone is one base away. The J gene is TRBJ2-1, the V gene TRBV28, with D maybe TRBD2 (6 bases). Trimming took off 8 bases at V and 5 bases at J, with 22 bases between the two ends. The CDR3 covers 16 residues. From germline, CDR1 is MDHEN and CDR2 SYDVKM. The CDR3 DNA reads as TGTGCCAGCTCCGACCTAGCGTTAAAGATCAACAATGAGCAGTTCTTC. Its protein is CASSDLALKINNEQFF. Drawing the rest from reference TRBV28 and TRBJ2-1, the complete variable domain is DVKVTQSSRYLVKRTGEKVFLECVQDMDHENMFWYRQDPGLGLRLIYFSYDVKMKEKGDIPEGYSVSREKKERFSLILESASTNQTSMYLCASSDLALKINNEQFFGPGTRLTVL.

This clonotype turned up a few times. The V and J genes are TRBV29-1 and TRBJ1-1; D is possibly TRBD1 (5 bases). Germline CDR1 is SQVTM and CDR2 is ANQGSEA. The CDR3 is made up of 10 amino acids. Trimming stripped 6 bases from V and 7 bases from J, with 9 bases between. This CDR3 is CSVERGEAFF. The DNA for the CDR3 is TGCAGCGTGGAGAGGGGTGAAGCTTTCTTT.

This clonotype has more than one count but fewer than ten. The V and J genes are TRBV6-2 or TRBV6-3 and TRBJ1-5; weak D call: TRBD1 (5 bases). The CDR3 extends over 16 amino acids. Per the germline V gene, CDR1 is MNHEY and CDR2 is SVGEGT. The germline V and J ends were trimmed by 6 bases and 5 bases, with 20 bases remaining between them. This CDR3 is CASRPGAGYLDQPQHF. The DNA of the CDR3 is TGTGCCAGCAGACCCGGGGCCGGCTATTTAGATCAGCCCCAGCATTTT.

This clonotype was recorded at least ten times. The chain couples TRBV7-9 to TRBJ1-5; D is perhaps TRBD1 (5 bases). Germline V CDR1 and CDR2: SEHNR, FQNEAQ (reference sequence). Between the trimmed V and J ends, which lost 5 bases and 0 bases, there was a span of 11 bases. The CDR3 spans 15 residues. CDR3 sequence (DNA): TGTGCCAGCAGCCCCCTGGGGGATAGCAATCAGCCCCAGCATTTT. Encoded protein: CASSPLGDSNQPQHF. The full variable domain, rest sourced from reference TRBV7-9 and TRBJ1-5, is DTGVSQNPRHKITKRGQNVTFRCDPISEHNRLYWYRQTLGQGPEFLTYFQNEAQLEKSRLLSDRFSAERPKGSFSTLEIQRTEQGDSAMYLCASSPLGDSNQPQHFGDGTRLSIL.

The chain is built from TRBV28 and TRBJ1-2; D is perhaps TRBD1 (6 bases). The CDR3 totals 16 residues. V lost 6 bases to trimming and J lost 3 bases, with 20 bases between them. Germline CDR1 MDHEN, CDR2 SYDVKM. Here the CDR3 DNA reads TGTGCCAGCAGCCGCCCCCGGGTGCCAGGGGACTATGGCTACACCTTC. It specifies CASSRPRVPGDYGYTF.

This clonotype was picked up many times. The chain recombines TRBV20-1 with TRBJ1-5; D remains unclear. V was cut by 1 base and J by 1 base, with 5 bases left in between. The CDR3 is 13 residues long. Germline V gene data show CDR1 as DFQATT and CDR2 as SNEGSKA (reference sequence). The CDR3 is CSARAGSNQPQHF. The DNA for the CDR3 is TGCAGTGCTAGAGCCGGAAGCAATCAGCCCCAGCATTTT.

This clonotype was detected only a few times. The chain has TRBV28 and TRBJ1-1; 10 bases fit TRBD1. Looked up from germline, CDR1 is MDHEN and CDR2 is SYDVKM. This CDR3 is built from 15 residues. Trimming at V came to 5 bases and at J to 5 bases, leaving 8 bases not matched to a gene. The CDR3 sequence is CASSPGTGVGTEAFF. The CDR3 nucleotides are TGTGCCAGCAGTCCCGGGACAGGGGTGGGGACTGAAGCTTTCTTT.

J is TRBJ2-5 and V is TRBV5-4, with D unresolved. Germline V gene sequence: CDR1 SGHNT, CDR2 YYREEE (reference sequence). Trimming left V 0 bases short and J 3 bases short, with 9 bases between. The length of the CDR3 is 14 residues. The CDR3 reads CASSLEADEETQYF. Here the CDR3 DNA reads TGTGCCAGCAGCTTGGAGGCAGACGAAGAGACCCAGTACTTC.

This sequence joins TRBV6-2 or TRBV6-3 and TRBJ2-1; the match to TRBD2 covers 9 bases. From germline, CDR1 is MNHEY and CDR2 SVGEGT. The CDR3 loop spans 17 amino acids. V gave up 5 bases and J gave up 6 bases; unmatched junction bases: 14. For the CDR3, the DNA is TGTGCCAGCAGTGATTCTAGCGGGGCTATCAGACCCAATGAGCAGTTCTTC. Amino acids: CASSDSSGAIRPNEQFF.

This chain connects TRBV11-1 to TRBJ2-3; 10 nucleotides align to TRBD2. CDR1 SGHAT and CDR2 FQDESV come from the germline V gene (reference sequence). There are 14 residues in the CDR3. The J segment lost 5 bases and the V segment lost 2 bases, leaving 1 base of the junction unmatched. CDR3 loop: CASSLIAGGDTQYF. The CDR3 DNA is TGTGCCAGCAGCTTAATAGCGGGAGGAGATACGCAGTATTTT.

The chain has TRBV7-2 and TRBJ1-6; D call uncertain. This CDR3 spans 14 amino acids. Germline-derived CDR1 and CDR2 are SGHTA and FQGNSA. V lost 6 bases, J lost 7 bases, and 13 bases lay in between. This CDR3 reads CASSSRVLNSPLHF. CDR3 coding DNA: TGTGCCAGCAGTTCAAGGGTCCTGAATTCACCCCTCCACTTT.

The chain uses TRBV5-1 and TRBJ2-3; D uncertain. The CDR3 sequence is 14 residues long. Germline V gene lookup returns CDR1 SGHRS and CDR2 YFSETQ. Trimming cost V 0 bases and J 3 bases, with 8 bases left between them. CDR3 in amino acids: CASSLGGETDTQYF. CDR3 nucleotide sequence: TGCGCCAGCAGCTTGGGTGGGGAAACAGATACGCAGTATTTT.

This clonotype was seen more than once but under ten times. The chain uses TRBV5-8 and TRBJ2-3; D is unresolved. Germline CDR1 reads SGHTS; CDR2 reads YDEGEE. V lost 7 bases and J lost 4, with 10 bases in between. This CDR3 comprises 12 residues. The CDR3 DNA reads as TGTGCCAGCGCACCTGAGGCAGATACGCAGTATTTT. Its translation is CASAPEADTQYF.

The V and J genes are TRBV12-3 or TRBV12-4 and TRBJ2-7, with D possibly being TRBD2 (5 bases). The CDR3 covers 15 residues. Trimming took off 3 bases at V and 5 bases at J, with 17 bases between the two ends. The CDR3 region has the DNA TGTGCCAGCAGTTTCCGCGATAATGGACTGAACGAGCAGTACTTC. It specifies CASSFRDNGLNEQYF.

The chain links TRBV5-6 to TRBJ1-4; D possibly corresponds to TRBD1 (5 bases). Trimming removed 5 bases at V and 8 bases at J, with 22 bases between. The germline gives CDR1 SGHDT, CDR2 YYEEEE. The CDR3 runs 16 residues. The chain's CDR3 is CASSSYSGPRREKLFF. The CDR3 DNA reads as TGTGCCAGCAGTTCATACTCGGGACCGCGGAGGGAAAAACTGTTTTTT.

The chain's CDR3 is CASSQPAGGGEQYF. CDR3 nucleotides: TGTGCCAGCAGCCAACCAGCGGGAGGCGGGGAGCAGTACTTC. The gene calls are TRBV3-1 and TRBJ2-7; 9 bases map to TRBD2. The germline CDR1 and CDR2 sequences are LGHDT and YNNKEL (reference sequence). There are 14 residues in the CDR3. The trim removed 2 bases at V and 7 bases at J, leaving 6 bases unmatched.

This chain joins TRBV9 and TRBJ2-5; the D gene is possibly TRBD1 (6 bases). V shed 1 base and J shed 0 bases, with 7 bases lying between them. From germline, CDR1 is SGDLS and CDR2 YYNGEE. This CDR3 contains 14 residues. This CDR3 reads CASSVTGNQETQYF. For the CDR3, the DNA is TGTGCCAGCAGCGTAACAGGGAACCAAGAGACCCAGTACTTC.

Many counts were recorded for this clonotype. J is TRBJ2-7 and V is TRBV6-2 or TRBV6-3; the D is unclear. The germline gives CDR1 MNHEY, CDR2 SVGEGT. Trimming took off 6 bases at V and 3 bases at J, with 12 bases between the two ends. CDR3 length equals 13 residues. CDR3 sequence (DNA): TGTGCCAGCAGCCCCTGGAAGGGCTACGAGCAGTACTTC. Translation: CASSPWKGYEQYF.

This clonotype was seen a few times. A read error is possible here, since a much larger clone lies one base away. This CDR3 is CASGTGGGYDYTF. In DNA, the CDR3 is TGTGCCAGCGGGACAGGGGGTGGATATGACTACACCTTC. The chain uses TRBV7-9 and TRBJ1-2; the match to TRBD1 covers 11 bases. Germline V gene sequence: CDR1 SEHNR, CDR2 FQNEAQ (reference sequence). The length of the CDR3 is 13 residues.

This clonotype has ten or more counts. The chain combines TRBV6-2 or TRBV6-3 with TRBJ2-5; D uncertain. In germline, CDR1 is MNHEY, CDR2 SVGEGT. V shed 2 bases and J shed 1 base, with 5 bases lying between them. This CDR3 contains 13 residues. The CDR3 protein is CASSYASQETQYF. The CDR3 nucleotides read TGTGCCAGCAGTTACGCTAGCCAAGAGACCCAGTACTTC.